Each of the 10 T cell receptor beta chains below was sequenced from the same sample in a study of shared clonotypes between healthy human individuals. Only in-frame clones appear in the TCRdb table, and some are missing; sequencing was by immunoSEQ multiplex PCR. The sample gives more than 1.2 million clones, approximately 98.5% of which show up once; about 0.34% is in the top ten. Sequencing was carried out using naive CD4+ T cells sorted from blood. The sample's subset: CD45RA+ positively selected. The receptors originated from a man aged 25-40 years in good health.

The chain is built from TRBV6-5 and TRBJ1-4, with D uncertain. The CDR3 has 15 residues. Germline V gene sequence: CDR1 MNHEY, CDR2 SVGAGI. V was clipped by 0 bases and J by 3 bases, with 8 bases between them. This chain's CDR3 is CASSYSGRPNEKLFF. Written as DNA, the CDR3 is TGTGCCAGCAGTTACTCGGGTCGACCTAATGAAAAACTGTTTTTT.

The V gene is TRBV6-5, the J gene TRBJ1-4, with D unresolved. The ends were cut back, 2 bases at V and 8 bases at J, with 9 bases in the middle. The CDR3 is made up of 13 amino acids. Germline CDR1 and CDR2: MNHEY and SVGAGI. As DNA, the CDR3 is TGTGCCAGCAGTTACGAGATGGGGGAAAAACTGTTTTTT. This sequence encodes CASSYEMGEKLFF.

This chain joins TRBV6-5 and TRBJ1-1, with D unresolved. V dropped 2 bases and J dropped 7 bases, with 11 bases sitting between them. This CDR3 has 13 residues. CDR1 and CDR2 from the germline V gene are MNHEY and SVGAGI. CDR3: CASSYLVRGEAFF. The DNA of the CDR3 is TGTGCCAGCAGTTACCTAGTGCGGGGTGAAGCTTTCTTT.

This chain joins TRBV19 and TRBJ2-7; 9 positions match TRBD1. This CDR3 spans 16 amino acids. With 5 bases clipped from V and 5 bases from J, the junction kept 13 bases outside the gene matches. From germline, CDR1 is LNHDA and CDR2 SQIVND (reference sequence). The CDR3 here is CASSLPSGTGINEQYF. As DNA, the CDR3 is TGTGCCAGTAGTCTACCTTCCGGGACAGGGATCAACGAGCAGTACTTC. Variable domain in full (rest from reference TRBV19 and TRBJ2-7): DGGITQSPKYLFRKEGQNVTLSCEQNLNHDAMYWYRQDPGQGLRLIYYSQIVNDFQKGDIAEGYSVSREKKESFPLTVTSAQKNPTAFYLCASSLPSGTGINEQYFGPGTRLTVT.

This clone was counted a single time. V gene TRBV7-2 combines with J gene TRBJ2-5, with a weak D call TRBD2 (6 bases). The CDR3 totals 16 residues. Trimming pared 5 bases from V and 2 bases from J, leaving 18 bases between. In germline, CDR1 is SGHTA, CDR2 FQGNSA. CDR3 amino acids: CASSPFAGRGQETQYF. CDR3 nucleotides: TGTGCCAGCAGCCCATTTGCGGGACGAGGGCAAGAGACCCAGTACTTC.

V is TRBV4-1 and J is TRBJ2-7, with 7 bases lining up with TRBD1. The germline CDR1 and CDR2 sequences are MGHRA and YSYEKL. This CDR3 spans 16 amino acids. V lost 1 base and J lost 0; bases outside the gene matches: 6. The CDR3 nucleotides read TGCGCCAGCAGCCAAGGGGACAGACTAAGCTCCTACGAGCAGTACTTC. The encoded protein is CASSQGDRLSSYEQYF.

The V gene is TRBV5-1, the J gene TRBJ2-1, with 7 bases lining up with TRBD2. Germline V gives CDR1 SGHRS, CDR2 YFSETQ. V trimming: 4 bases; J trimming: 8 bases; junction bases outside the gene matches: 15. The CDR3 contains 16 residues. The CDR3 sequence: CASSQVWEGHRDEQFF. The CDR3 DNA reads as TGCGCCAGCAGCCAAGTGTGGGAGGGCCATCGGGATGAGCAGTTCTTC.

The V and J genes are TRBV7-9 and TRBJ2-3; TRBD1 matches at 8 bases. Germline assignment: CDR1 SEHNR and CDR2 FQNEAQ (reference sequence). The CDR3 extends over 17 amino acids. V was clipped by 5 bases and J by 1 base; unmatched bases: 11. For the CDR3, the DNA is TGTGCCAGCAGCCGCGACAGGGGAGTTCCCCGCACAGATACGCAGTATTTT. Translated, it gives CASSRDRGVPRTDTQYF.

This rearrangement joins TRBV28 to TRBJ2-5; maybe TRBD2 (6 bases). The germline V gene encodes CDR1 MDHEN and CDR2 SYDVKM. Trimming left V 6 bases short and J 0 bases short, with 8 bases between. The CDR3 totals 13 residues. CDR3 DNA: TGTGCCAGCAGCCGGGACTACCAAGAGACCCAGTACTTC. Translation gives CASSRDYQETQYF. Full variable domain (outside the CDR3, taken from reference TRBV28 and TRBJ2-5): DVKVTQSSRYLVKRTGEKVFLECVQDMDHENMFWYRQDPGLGLRLIYFSYDVKMKEKGDIPEGYSVSREKKERFSLILESASTNQTSMYLCASSRDYQETQYFGPGTRLLVL.

Points on this clone: This CDR3 is also generated by other DNA sequences in the sample. Written as DNA, the CDR3 is TGCGCCAGCAGCTTGGGGACAGCCTATGGCTACACCTTC. Translating it yields CASSLGTAYGYTF. The J gene is TRBJ1-2, the V gene TRBV5-1; a possible D gene is TRBD1 (6 bases). This CDR3 has 13 amino acids. The germline gives CDR1 SGHRS, CDR2 YFSETQ. The V end lost 0 bases, the J end lost 4 bases, and 7 bases lay between the germline ends. The complete variable domain, with remaining parts taken from reference TRBV5-1 and TRBJ1-2, reads KAGVTQTPRYLIKTRGQQVTLSCSPISGHRSVSWYQQTPGQGLQFLFEYFSETQRNKGNFPGRFSGRQFSNSRSEMNVSTLELGDSALYLCASSLGTAYGYTFGSGTRLTVV.